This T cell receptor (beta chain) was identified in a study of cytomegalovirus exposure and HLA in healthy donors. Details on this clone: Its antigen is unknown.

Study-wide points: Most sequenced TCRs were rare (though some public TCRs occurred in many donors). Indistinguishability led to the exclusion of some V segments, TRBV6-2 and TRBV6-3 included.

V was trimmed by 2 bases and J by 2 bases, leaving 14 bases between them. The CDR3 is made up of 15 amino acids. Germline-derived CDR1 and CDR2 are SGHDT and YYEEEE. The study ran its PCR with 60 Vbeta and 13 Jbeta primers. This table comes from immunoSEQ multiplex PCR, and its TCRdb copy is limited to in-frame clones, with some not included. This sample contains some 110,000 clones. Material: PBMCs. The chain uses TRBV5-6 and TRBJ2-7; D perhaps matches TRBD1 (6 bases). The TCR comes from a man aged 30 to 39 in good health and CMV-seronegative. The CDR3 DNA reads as TGTGCCAGCAGCTTCGACAGGAATTTAGCCTACGAGCAGTACTTC. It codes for CASSFDRNLAYEQYF.